This entry lists 22 T cell receptor beta chains sequenced from one sample in a study of blood T cell repertoires in COVID-19. Method: immunoSEQ multiplex PCR; TCRdb's copy keeps in-frame clones and lacks some. Of around 120,000 clones listed, more than 65% are singletons. The sample taken for sequencing was peripheral blood. The source of these receptors is a human donor in a cohort sampled during active COVID-19.

This rearrangement joins TRBV4-2 to TRBJ2-1; TRBD2 matches at 11 bases. V lost 4 bases and J lost 6; bases outside the gene matches: 5. In germline, CDR1 is LGHNA, CDR2 YNFKEQ. The CDR3 totals 15 residues. CDR3 residues: CASSLSGGAANEQFF. The CDR3 nucleotides are TGTGCCAGCAGCCTTAGCGGGGGGGCCGCCAATGAGCAGTTCTTC.

The chain links TRBV5-1 to TRBJ2-3; D possibly corresponds to TRBD2 (5 bases). Trimming pared 2 bases from V and 2 bases from J, leaving 15 bases between. CDR1 is SGHRS, CDR2 YFSETQ, per germline. The CDR3 has 16 residues. CDR3 in DNA: TGCGCCAGCAGCTTCAAACTCGCCGGGGTCACAGATACGCAGTATTTT. Translated: CASSFKLAGVTDTQYF.

This chain links TRBV7-9 with TRBJ1-1, with 7 bases fitting TRBD1. This CDR3 contains 14 residues. V lost 5 bases to trimming and J lost 10 bases; unmatched junction nucleotides: 13. Germline lookup yields CDR1 SEHNR and CDR2 FQNEAQ (reference sequence). As DNA, the CDR3 is TGTGCCAGCAGCCAACCCAACCAGGGGGATCGAGCTTTCTTT. Translation gives CASSQPNQGDRAFF. Full variable domain (outside the CDR3, taken from reference TRBV7-9 and TRBJ1-1): DTGVSQNPRHKITKRGQNVTFRCDPISEHNRLYWYRQTLGQGPEFLTYFQNEAQLEKSRLLSDRFSAERPKGSFSTLEIQRTEQGDSAMYLCASSQPNQGDRAFFGQGTRLTVV.

This chain uses TRBV3-1 (or the pseudogene TRBV3-2) with TRBJ2-2; the match to TRBD2 covers 9 bases. Trimming removed 6 bases from V and 1 base from J; junction bases left unmatched: 3. In germline, CDR1 is LGHDT, CDR2 YNNKEL (reference sequence). The CDR3 covers 15 residues. DNA for the CDR3: TGTGCCAGCAGGTTTAGCGGGAGGAACACCGGGGAGCTGTTTTTT. Its protein is CASRFSGRNTGELFF.

J is TRBJ1-2 and V is TRBV2; tentative D call: TRBD1 (6 bases). The germline V and J ends were trimmed by 3 bases and 7 bases, with 18 bases remaining between them. The CDR3 consists of 15 residues. In germline, CDR1 is SNHLY, CDR2 FYNNEI. CDR3 sequence (DNA): TGTGCCAGCAGTGACACCCGGGCAGGGGTTGCTGGCTACACCTTC. Translating gives CASSDTRAGVAGYTF.

The J gene is TRBJ1-5, the V gene TRBV11-3; weak D call: TRBD1 (6 bases). This CDR3 is 17 amino acids long. Germline CDR1 SGHNT, CDR2 YENEEA. Trimming left V 2 bases short and J 0 bases short, with 14 bases between. The CDR3 here is CASSLLRTANSNQPQHF. For the CDR3, the DNA is TGTGCCAGCAGCTTACTCCGGACAGCTAATAGCAATCAGCCCCAGCATTTT.

This chain links TRBV7-2 with TRBJ2-3; 8 nucleotides match TRBD1. The CDR3 is made up of 15 amino acids. Germline lookup yields CDR1 SGHTA and CDR2 FQGNSA. The trim removed 2 bases at V and 2 bases at J, leaving 3 bases unmatched. CDR3 coding DNA: TGTGCCAGCAGCTTATTGGGACAGGTCACAGATACGCAGTATTTT. Translation: CASSLLGQVTDTQYF.

The CDR3, as DNA: TGTGCCAGCAGCGTCCGCCCGAGATCTAGCACAGATACGCAGTATTTT. Protein: CASSVRPRSSTDTQYF. The V gene is TRBV9, the J gene TRBJ2-3; D gene unclear. V shed 2 bases and J shed 0 bases, with 13 bases lying between them. Germline CDR1 and CDR2: SGDLS and YYNGEE. The CDR3 has 16 amino acids.

The chain recombines TRBV10-3 with TRBJ2-5, with D possibly being TRBD1 (6 bases). There are 15 residues in the CDR3. Germline V gene data show CDR1 as ENHRY and CDR2 as SYGVKD. V lost 4 bases, J lost 5 bases, and 17 bases lay in between. The CDR3 DNA follows: TGTGCCATCAGTGCCGGACAGTGGAAGGGGGAGACCCAGTACTTC. It encodes CAISAGQWKGETQYF.

The chain carries TRBV3-1 (or the pseudogene TRBV3-2) and TRBJ2-1; 12 bases map to TRBD2. From germline, CDR1 is LGHDT and CDR2 YNNKEL (reference sequence). CDR3 length: 15 residues. V dropped 0 bases and J dropped 11; count of bases not matched to a gene: 5. CDR3 protein: CASSQDLGLAGQQFF. The CDR3 DNA sequence: TGTGCCAGCAGCCAAGATTTGGGACTAGCGGGCCAGCAGTTCTTC.

This clone was seen only a few times. This chain uses TRBV30 with TRBJ1-6; 11 bases agree with TRBD1. J was trimmed by 8 bases and V by 2 bases; bases with no gene match: 11. CDR3 length equals 17 residues. In germline, CDR1 is GTSNPN, CDR2 SVGIG (reference sequence). CDR3 in DNA: TGTGCCTGGAGTTACAGGACAGGGGGCTGGGGGGATTCACCCCTCCACTTT. This gives the protein CAWSYRTGGWGDSPLHF.

V is TRBV19 and J is TRBJ2-1, with TRBD2 matching over 7 bases. The ends lost 3 bases at V and 1 base at J; junction bases unmatched: 3. The CDR3 is 15 residues long. CDR1 is LNHDA, CDR2 SQIVND, per germline (reference sequence). The CDR3 loop reads CASSILAVSYNEQFF. In DNA form, the CDR3 reads TGTGCCAGTAGTATTCTAGCGGTTTCCTACAATGAGCAGTTCTTC.

The chain recombines TRBV9 with TRBJ2-7, with D perhaps TRBD2 (6 bases). The CDR3 sequence is 17 residues long. Trimming pared 2 bases from V and 3 bases from J, leaving 21 bases between. The germline V gene encodes CDR1 SGDLS and CDR2 YYNGEE. This CDR3 is CASSVRTLGGRSYEQYF. The DNA for the CDR3 is TGTGCCAGCAGCGTCAGGACTCTGGGGGGTAGGAGCTACGAGCAGTACTTC.

The rearrangement links TRBV7-6 to TRBJ1-4; tentative D call: TRBD1 (6 bases). The ends were cut back, 3 bases at V and 5 bases at J, with 13 bases in the middle. From germline, CDR1 is SGHVS and CDR2 FNYEAQ. The CDR3 totals 15 residues. This chain's CDR3 is CASSFISGQNEKLFF. The CDR3 coding sequence is TGTGCCAGCAGCTTCATCTCGGGACAAAATGAAAAACTGTTTTTT.

V and J are TRBV5-8 and TRBJ1-2, with TRBD1 identical over 8 bases. Per the germline V gene, CDR1 is SGHTS and CDR2 is YDEGEE. The CDR3 loop spans 15 amino acids. V gave up 0 bases and J gave up 4 bases; unmatched junction bases: 5. The DNA for the CDR3 is TGTGCCAGCAGCTTGGAACAGGGGGGTACCTATGGCTACACCTTC. It yields the protein CASSLEQGGTYGYTF.

The chain couples TRBV28 to TRBJ2-1; the D gene is possibly TRBD2 (5 bases). The V end lost 2 bases, the J end lost 0 bases, and 11 bases lay between the germline ends. CDR3 length: 16 amino acids. Per the germline V gene, CDR1 is MDHEN and CDR2 is SYDVKM. For the CDR3, the DNA is TGTGCCAGCAGTTTAATGTCGGGGAGCTCCTACAATGAGCAGTTCTTC. It specifies CASSLMSGSSYNEQFF. Full variable domain (outside the CDR3, taken from reference TRBV28 and TRBJ2-1): DVKVTQSSRYLVKRTGEKVFLECVQDMDHENMFWYRQDPGLGLRLIYFSYDVKMKEKGDIPEGYSVSREKKERFSLILESASTNQTSMYLCASSLMSGSSYNEQFFGPGTRLTVL.

This chain joins TRBV7-2 and TRBJ2-7, with 7 nucleotides matching TRBD2. The germline gives CDR1 SGHTA, CDR2 FQGNSA. V lost 4 bases, J lost 3 bases, and 6 bases stayed unmatched. The CDR3 sequence is 14 residues long. The CDR3 DNA is TGTGCCAGCAGCTCCGGGGGAGGGTACTACGAGCAGTACTTC. It specifies CASSSGGGYYEQYF.

The chain joins TRBV29-1 to TRBJ1-2, with D possibly being TRBD1 (5 bases). CDR1 SQVTM and CDR2 ANQGSEA come from the germline V gene. The CDR3 is 15 residues long. V was trimmed by 0 bases and J by 4 bases, leaving 15 bases between them. The CDR3 nucleotides are TGCAGCGTTGAAGATCGAGCAGGGAGGGCCTATGGCTACACCTTC. This translates into CSVEDRAGRAYGYTF.

This chain uses TRBV27 with TRBJ1-6; D perhaps matches TRBD1 (5 bases). The germline V gene has CDR1 MNHEY and CDR2 SMNVEV (reference sequence). The CDR3 length is 14 residues. V lost 4 bases to trimming and J lost 9 bases, with 13 bases between them. CDR3 residues: CASSWDSWGSPLHF. The CDR3 DNA reads TGTGCCAGCAGTTGGGACTCCTGGGGTTCACCCCTCCACTTT.

The rearrangement links TRBV4-1 to TRBJ1-6, with 10 bases fitting TRBD1. The germline gives CDR1 MGHRA, CDR2 YSYEKL. This CDR3 is built from 15 residues. V lost 0 bases, J lost 18 bases, and 11 bases stayed unmatched. CDR3 amino acids: CASSQDFRQGAVPHF. The CDR3 coding sequence is TGCGCCAGCAGCCAAGATTTTAGACAGGGGGCGGTACCCCACTTT.

The gene calls are TRBV7-3 and TRBJ2-2; 7 bases match TRBD2. The V and J ends lost 1 base and 1 base, in that order; junction bases with no gene match: 3. The CDR3 extends over 16 amino acids. CDR1 and CDR2 from the germline V gene are SGHTA and FQGTGA. CDR3 in amino acids: CASSLSGGGNTGELFF. The CDR3 DNA reads as TGTGCCAGCAGCTTAAGCGGCGGGGGGAACACCGGGGAGCTGTTTTTT.

The CDR3 sequence is CATSRDGQTGNTIYF. The CDR3 nucleotides are TGTGCCACCAGCAGAGATGGGCAGACGGGAAACACCATATATTTT. The V and J genes are TRBV15 and TRBJ1-3; D remains unclear. The CDR3 has 15 amino acids. CDR1 is LNHNV, CDR2 YYDKDF, per germline (reference sequence). V was cut by 0 bases and J by 4 bases, with 10 bases left in between.